This T cell receptor beta chain emerged from a study of OX40 agonist ivuxolimab in advanced cancers. Measured with immunoSEQ multiplex PCR; TCRdb has only the in-frame clones, and not every one. The top ten hold over 0.15% of the sample, which has approximately 84,000 clones, more than 70% seen once. Per germline, CDR1 MGHRA and CDR2 YSYEKL. The V end lost 3 bases, the J end lost 0 bases, and 23 bases lay between the germline ends. The CDR3 has 19 residues. In its sample, this clone was seen a few times. Sequences were derived from CD4+ or CD8+ T cells sorted from blood, sampled in a trial of the OX40 agonist ivuxolimab. The clonotype was recovered from an adult with an advanced solid tumor such as melanoma, head and neck, liver or kidney cancer. This chain links TRBV4-1 with TRBJ1-1; the D is unclear. CDR3 nucleotides: TGCGCCAGCAGCCACCTCTGGCCAGCCCCCCGTCGCATGAACACTGAAGCTTTCTTT. It encodes CASSHLWPAPRRMNTEAFF.